These 3 T cell receptor beta chains originate from one sample sequenced in a study of CD8 T cells in ankylosing spondylitis. Study-level results: Among TCR beta sequences, a motif of under ten highly homologous variants appeared characteristic of ankylosing spondylitis blood.

TCRdb re-called the 5' RACE reads through MiXCR, storing one row per CDR3 protein. This sample has 500,000 or so distinct CDR3 sequences, with less than 6% found just once. Their target antigens are unknown. The sample comprised blood, either unsorted or a sorted T cell fraction (not recorded which). The receptors come from a male donor with ankylosing spondylitis.

This clonotype was picked up many times. This chain links TRBV5-1 with TRBJ2-3; D gene ambiguous. The CDR3 runs to 16 residues. From germline, CDR1 is SGHRS and CDR2 YFSETQ. V was cut by 5 bases and J by 2 bases, with 18 bases left in between. The CDR3 DNA sequence: TGCGCCAGCAGGGCCCTCCCAAGTGGGGTCACAGATACGCAGTATTTT. Amino acids: CASRALPSGVTDTQYF.

This rearrangement joins TRBV5-1 to TRBJ2-7, with 9 bases fitting TRBD1. The length of the CDR3 is 14 residues. CDR1 is SGHRS and CDR2 is YFSETQ in the germline V gene. The trim removed 5 bases at V and 6 bases at J, leaving 9 bases unmatched. The CDR3 DNA reads TGCGCCAGCAGGACGGGACAGGGATCATTCGAGCAGTACTTC. Its protein product is CASRTGQGSFEQYF. Full variable domain (rest looked up from reference TRBV5-1 and TRBJ2-7): KAGVTQTPRYLIKTRGQQVTLSCSPISGHRSVSWYQQTPGQGLQFLFEYFSETQRNKGNFPGRFSGRQFSNSRSEMNVSTLELGDSALYLCASRTGQGSFEQYFGPGTRLTVT.

This clonotype was recorded at least ten times. V usage is TRBV4-3 and J usage is TRBJ1-6; D might be TRBD1 (6 bases). V gave up 3 bases and J gave up 5 bases, with 20 bases separating them. The CDR3 consists of 18 residues. Germline CDR1 and CDR2: LGHNA and YSLEER. This chain's CDR3 is CASSQESTGDLHNSPLHF. CDR3 sequence (DNA): TGCGCCAGCAGCCAGGAATCGACAGGAGATCTGCATAATTCACCCCTCCACTTT.